Detailed here is one TCR beta chain. The antigen remains unidentified. Genes and germline come from the mouse. The read finishes 1 residue shy of the CDR3 end, and the germline J gene is used to complete it. This specimen comes from a study of tissue T cells after allogeneic stem cell transplantation. Overall study findings and caveats: Shared clones across patients were few; motif clustering revealed tissue-specific shared signatures.

The CDR3 is 15 residues long. The J segment lost 1 base and the V segment lost 1 base, leaving 1 base of the junction unmatched. Germline V gives CDR1 GKSSPN, CDR2 SITVG. Repertoires were generated with immunoSEQ multiplex PCR, while TCRdb's copy carries only in-frame clones and drops some. This table holds around 7,300 clones, approximately 50% found once. Time point reported: mouse harvest day 7 after allogeneic transplant. Each mouse received 10^7 T-cell-depleted marrow cells plus 10^6 splenic CD5+ T cells by tail vein. The sequencing input was gut tissue. This TCR was recovered from a female BALB/c mouse given C57BL/6 T cells with graft-versus-host disease after an allogeneic hematopoietic cell transplant. V gene TRBV31 combines with J gene TRBJ2-2, with 9 bases lining up with TRBD2. CDR3 bases read: TGTGCCTGGAGTCCGACTGGGGGAAACACCGGGCAGCTCTAC. It encodes CAWSPTGGNTGQLY. The CDR3, in full, reads CAWSPTGGNTGQLYF.